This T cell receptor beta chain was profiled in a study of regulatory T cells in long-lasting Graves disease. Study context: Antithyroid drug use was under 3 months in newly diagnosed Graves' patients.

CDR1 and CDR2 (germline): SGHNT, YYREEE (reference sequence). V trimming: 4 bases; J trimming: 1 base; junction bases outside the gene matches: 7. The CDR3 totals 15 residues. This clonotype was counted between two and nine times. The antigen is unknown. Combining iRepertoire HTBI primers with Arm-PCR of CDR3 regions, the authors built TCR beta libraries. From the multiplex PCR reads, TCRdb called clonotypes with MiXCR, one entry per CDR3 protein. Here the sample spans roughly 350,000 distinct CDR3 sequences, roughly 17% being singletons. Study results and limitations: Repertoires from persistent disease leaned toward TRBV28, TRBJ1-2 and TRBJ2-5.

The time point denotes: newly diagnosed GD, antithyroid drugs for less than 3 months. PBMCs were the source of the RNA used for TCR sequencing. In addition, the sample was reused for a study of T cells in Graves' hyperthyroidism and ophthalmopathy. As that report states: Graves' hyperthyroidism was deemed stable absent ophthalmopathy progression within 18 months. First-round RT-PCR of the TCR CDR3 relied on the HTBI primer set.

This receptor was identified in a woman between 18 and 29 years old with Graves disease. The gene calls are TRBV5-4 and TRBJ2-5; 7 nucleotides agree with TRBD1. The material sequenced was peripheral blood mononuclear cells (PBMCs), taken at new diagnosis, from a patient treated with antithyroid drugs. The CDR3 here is CASSPGQTPQETQYF. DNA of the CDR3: TGTGCCAGCAGCCCGGGACAGACCCCCCAAGAGACCCAGTACTTC.